These 17 T cell receptor beta chains were all obtained from the same sample, sequenced in a study of blood T cells in healthy people across ages. Primed by a sample-barcoded 5' primer and a J-beta primer mix, a second PCR proceeded for roughly 7 to 12 cycles. TCRdb analysed the 5' RACE reads with MiXCR anew, one entry per CDR3 protein. The sample gives about 730,000 distinct CDR3 sequences, around 46% of which show up once; 20% to 25% is in the top ten. Specimen: blood. These TCRs come from a woman aged 60 to 75 in good health.

This chain uses TRBV10-3 with TRBJ2-1, with 7 bases aligning to TRBD2. This CDR3 region has 12 residues. Germline V gene lookup returns CDR1 ENHRY and CDR2 SYGVKD. With V trimmed by 4 bases and J by 6 bases, 0 bases remained unmatched. CDR3 DNA sequence: TGTGCCATCAGTGGGGGGGGCAATGAGCAGTTCTTC. Protein: CAISGGGNEQFF.

This clonotype was counted at least ten times. The chain recombines TRBV20-1 with TRBJ2-7, with 12 bases fitting TRBD2. The CDR3 is made up of 13 amino acids. Germline CDR1 and CDR2: DFQATT and SNEGSKA (reference sequence). V was clipped by 5 bases and J by 6 bases; unmatched bases: 5. The CDR3 protein is CSAASGRASEQYF. The DNA for the CDR3 is TGCAGTGCTGCTAGCGGGAGGGCCAGCGAGCAGTACTTC.

Details on this clonotype: One junction end does not reproduce the germline sequence, and a read error may be involved. This chain uses TRBV12-3 or TRBV12-4 with TRBJ1-2; 7 bases match TRBD1. This CDR3 has 17 amino acids. CDR3 region: CARSPMVRTGTAYGYTF. CDR3 DNA: TGTGCCCGCAGCCCAATGGTGAGGACCGGGACAGCCTATGGCTACACCTTC.

This clonotype occurred a few times. The V call is TRBV21-1, the J call TRBJ2-4; the D call of TRBD2 is as the table states it, not checked on the DNA. The DNA end is a closer match to TRBJ2-7, so the J assignment may be wrong. TRBV21-1 is assigned pseudogene status. The CDR3 is made up of 13 amino acids. CDR3: CARPGLKAHEQYF. CDR3 coding DNA: TGTGCCAGACCTGGGCTAAAGGCCCACGAGCAGTACTTC.

The gene calls are TRBV3-1 and TRBJ2-7; 8 bases are a match to TRBD1. The germline V gene encodes CDR1 LGHDT and CDR2 YNNKEL (reference sequence). CDR3 size: 13 residues. V lost 3 bases, J lost 12 bases, and 10 bases stayed unmatched. The CDR3 loop reads CASSQLTGARWYF. In DNA, the CDR3 is TGTGCCAGCAGCCAGTTGACAGGGGCGAGATGGTACTTC.

The gene calls are TRBV4-3 and TRBJ1-2; D is perhaps TRBD1 (6 bases). The CDR3 loop spans 13 amino acids. Germline CDR1 is LGHNA and CDR2 is YSLEER. The V and J ends lost 1 base and 7 bases respectively, with 10 bases between them. The CDR3 DNA sequence: TGCGCCAGCAGCCAAGCAGGGGCTCGTGGCTACACCTTC. Its protein product is CASSQAGARGYTF.

The chain links TRBV3-1 to TRBJ1-2; the D is unclear. The germline V and J ends were trimmed by 1 base and 4 bases, with 10 bases remaining between them. The CDR3 is made up of 14 amino acids. Germline CDR1 is LGHDT and CDR2 is YNNKEL (reference sequence). CDR3 sequence reads: CASSQGGVGYGYTF. CDR3 coding DNA: TGTGCCAGCAGCCAAGGCGGAGTGGGCTATGGCTACACCTTC.

The rearrangement joins TRBV20-1 to TRBJ1-1; TRBD1 agrees at 7 bases. Germline V lookup: CDR1 DFQATT, CDR2 SNEGSKA (reference sequence). V lost 7 bases and J lost 2; bases outside the gene matches: 16. The CDR3 runs 16 residues. CDR3 amino acids: CSDTDRSIRCNTEAFF. The DNA for the CDR3 is TGCAGTGACACGGACAGGTCGATAAGATGCAACACTGAAGCTTTCTTT.

This clonotype turned up a few times. V and J are TRBV27 and TRBJ2-1, with 15 bases matching TRBD2. This CDR3 is built from 15 residues. With 5 bases clipped from V and 15 bases from J, the junction kept 11 bases outside the gene matches. Germline assignment: CDR1 MNHEY and CDR2 SMNVEV (reference sequence). The CDR3 spells CASSMPGLAGGFWFF. CDR3 DNA: TGTGCCAGCAGTATGCCGGGACTAGCGGGGGGCTTCTGGTTCTTC.

Worth noting for this clonotype: At one end, the junction sequence differs from germline, possibly due to a read error. V and J are TRBV9 and TRBJ2-7; tentatively, D is TRBD2 (7 bases). Germline CDR1 is SGDLS and CDR2 is YYNGEE. The CDR3 has 15 residues. CDR3 in amino acids: CASSEGGQASSEQYF. The CDR3 DNA is TGTGCCAGCAGCGAGGGGGGGCAGGCCTCCTCCGAGCAGTACTTC.

The chain carries TRBV5-1 and TRBJ2-4; TRBD2 might be the D (7 bases). The end of the DNA fits TRBJ2-7 better, so the J call may be wrong. This CDR3 spans 16 amino acids. The germline V gene encodes CDR1 SGHRS and CDR2 YFSETQ. The CDR3 sequence is CASSLAEGGATYEQYF. Here the CDR3 DNA reads TGCGCCAGCAGCTTGGCCGAGGGGGGGGCCACCTACGAGCAGTACTTC.

As concerns this clonotype: A much larger clone differs from this one at a single base, so this may be a read error. CDR3 in amino acids: CAISFAGGIGETQFF. The CDR3 DNA sequence: TGTGCCATCAGCTTCGCGGGAGGGATCGGAGAGACCCAGTTCTTC. The chain couples TRBV10-3 to TRBJ2-1; TRBD2 matches at 9 bases. J was trimmed by 13 bases and V by 6 bases; bases with no gene match: 16. Per the germline V gene, CDR1 is ENHRY and CDR2 is SYGVKD. CDR3 length: 15 residues.

V and J are TRBV7-6 and TRBJ2-3; 8 nucleotides agree with TRBD2. The junction had 15 bases not matched to a gene; V was cut back by 5 bases and J by 2 bases. Germline CDR1 SGHVS, CDR2 FNYEAQ. CDR3 length: 18 amino acids. Written as DNA, the CDR3 is TGTGCCAGCAGCCCCCAGGCGACGGGAGGGCTGAACACAGATACGCAGTATTTT. This translates into CASSPQATGGLNTDTQYF.

Concerning this clonotype itself: Compared with germline, one end of the junction differs, possibly owing to a read error. This sequence joins TRBV4-2 and TRBJ2-1; D may be TRBD2 (7 bases). CDR3 length: 15 amino acids. Germline assignment: CDR1 LGHNA and CDR2 YNFKEQ. CDR3: CASSQAAGAYNERYF. The CDR3 DNA follows: TGTGCCAGCAGCCAAGCGGCGGGGGCCTACAATGAGCGGTACTTC.

This clonotype came up many times. The V and J genes are TRBV6-5 and TRBJ2-5; D may correspond to TRBD1 or TRBD2 (5 bases each). The CDR3 covers 14 residues. CDR1 and CDR2 (germline): MNHEY, SVGAGI. The ends were cut back, 5 bases at V and 1 base at J, with 11 bases in the middle. The CDR3 here is CASSPPGTQETQYF. CDR3 nucleotide sequence: TGTGCCAGCAGTCCCCCCGGGACCCAAGAGACCCAGTACTTC.

The chain is built from TRBV6-5 and TRBJ2-7, with a weak D call TRBD1 (7 bases). Germline V gene lookup returns CDR1 MNHEY and CDR2 SVGAGI. This CDR3 spans 15 amino acids. With 6 bases removed from V and 2 bases from J, the gap between germline ends came to 17 bases. CDR3 bases: TGTGCCAGCAGAAGTTACAGGGGAGGTCCCTACGAGCAGTACTTC. It specifies CASRSYRGGPYEQYF.

This clonotype was observed a single time. The chain couples TRBV3-1 to TRBJ2-5; D might be TRBD1 (6 bases). Germline CDR1 reads LGHDT; CDR2 reads YNNKEL (reference sequence). Trimming cost V 4 bases and J 5 bases, with 14 bases left between them. This CDR3 has 14 residues. DNA for the CDR3: TGTGCCAGCAGCCCTCAGGGGTTTAAGGAGACCCAGTACTTC. Residues: CASSPQGFKETQYF.